The rows below give T cell receptor beta chains drawn from one sample of a study of blood T cell repertoires in COVID-19. Using immunoSEQ multiplex PCR, the repertoire was profiled, and TCRdb retains in-frame clones only, with some absent. Counted here are about 60,000 clones, about nine tenths occurring once; the ten biggest clones make up 9.5% to 13%. Specimen: peripheral blood. The receptors come from a human donor with acute or convalescent COVID-19. The donor label of this sample is uncertain. Each CDR3 is given with its conserved first and last residue. D genes are given only for firm matches. Only some rows state a clone size, as once, few, many or a class for expanded clones.

TRBV19	TRBJ1-5	-	-	CASFPVGGARQPQHF	TGTGCCAGTTTTCCAGTAGGGGGGGCGAGGCAGCCCCAGCATTTT
TRBV29-1	TRBJ1-2	TRBD1	-	CSVRTGGEGYTF	TGCAGCGTTCGTACAGGGGGCGAGGGCTACACCTTC
TRBV23-1	TRBJ1-2	-	-	CASSQLGGNGYTF	TGCGCCAGCAGTCAACTCGGGGGTAATGGCTACACCTTC
TRBV27	TRBJ1-2	TRBD1	-	CASTGQGSIYGYTF	TGTGCCAGCACGGGACAGGGGAGTATCTATGGCTACACCTTC
TRBV5-1	TRBJ1-3	TRBD1	-	CASSLKPGTVGNTIYF	TGCGCCAGCAGCTTGAAACCCGGGACAGTCGGAAACACCATATATTTT
TRBV14	TRBJ2-5	-	-	CASSQGSNYQETQYF	TGTGCCAGCAGCCAAGGTTCGAACTATCAAGAGACCCAGTACTTC
TRBV7-6	TRBJ1-1	TRBD1	-	CASTTKRGQAALGTEAFF	TGTGCCAGCACGACAAAGCGGGGACAGGCCGCTCTGGGCACTGAAGCTTTCTTT
TRBV11-3	TRBJ1-1	-	-	CASSLGAWREAFF	TGTGCCAGCAGTTTAGGGGCCTGGAGGGAAGCTTTCTTT
TRBV9	TRBJ2-1	-	-	CASSVVDSSNEQFF	TGTGCCAGCAGCGTAGTGGACAGTTCCAATGAGCAGTTCTTC
TRBV24-1	TRBJ2-3	TRBD2	-	CATSLGRGGSDTQYF	TGTGCCACCAGTCTGGGGCGGGGGGGATCCGATACGCAGTATTTT
TRBV5-1	TRBJ1-1	-	-	CASSFGPRGTNTEAFF	TGCGCCAGCAGCTTTGGACCGAGAGGGACAAATACTGAAGCTTTCTTT
TRBV9	TRBJ2-1	TRBD2	-	CASSTGGSSYNEQFF	TGTGCCAGCAGCACGGGCGGGAGTTCCTACAATGAGCAGTTCTTC
TRBV19	TRBJ2-3	TRBD1	-	CASSIVRGRSTDTQYF	TGTGCCAGTAGTATCGTCAGGGGGCGCAGTACAGATACGCAGTATTTT
TRBV9	TRBJ2-3	-	-	CASGRELTDTQYF	TGTGCCAGCGGTAGGGAGTTGACAGATACGCAGTATTTT
TRBV6-1	TRBJ1-1	TRBD1	-	CASSEVLGQGRKEAFF	TGTGCCAGCAGTGAAGTCTTGGGACAGGGGCGAAAGGAAGCTTTCTTT
TRBV25-1	TRBJ1-4	TRBD1	-	CASSGIGTVNEKLFF	TGTGCCAGCAGTGGTATCGGGACAGTAAATGAAAAACTGTTTTTT
TRBV18	TRBJ1-2	-	-	CASSPQGRDYGYTF	TGTGCCAGCTCACCTCAGGGGAGGGACTATGGCTACACCTTC
TRBV7-9	TRBJ1-2	TRBD1	-	CASSTGGYGYGYTF	TGTGCCAGCAGCACAGGGGGCTATGGCTATGGCTACACCTTC
TRBV7-7	TRBJ2-1	TRBD1	-	CASSRRTGGRYNEQFF	TGTGCTAGCAGTAGACGTACAGGGGGACGTTACAATGAGCAGTTCTTC
TRBV3-1/TRBV3-2	TRBJ2-1	-	-	CASSQDREGNEQFF	TGTGCCAGCAGCCAAGATCGTGAGGGCAATGAGCAGTTCTTC
TRBV5-1	TRBJ1-1	TRBD1	-	CASSPDRAGTEAFF	TGCGCCAGCAGCCCTGACAGGGCTGGCACTGAAGCTTTCTTT
TRBV5-1	TRBJ2-1	-	once	CASGSIGNSNEQFF	TGCGCCAGCGGGTCGATCGGGAACTCGAATGAGCAGTTCTTC
TRBV3-1/TRBV3-2	TRBJ2-7	-	-	CASSQVPGVQFLEQYF	TGTGCCAGCAGCCAAGTCCCGGGAGTTCAATTTCTCGAGCAGTACTTC
TRBV15	TRBJ2-3	TRBD2	-	CATSRGGSGSTDTQYF	TGTGCCACCAGCAGAGGAGGTAGCGGGAGTACCGATACGCAGTATTTT
TRBV10-2	TRBJ2-1	TRBD1	-	CASSDSGTGFNEQFF	TGCGCCAGCAGTGATTCCGGGACAGGTTTCAATGAGCAGTTCTTC